This passage covers 30 T cell receptor beta chains from one sample sequenced in a study of blood T cell repertoires in COVID-19. Sequenced by immunoSEQ multiplex PCR; TCRdb stores in-frame clones only, minus some. Of some 200,000 clones listed, roughly 80% are singletons. The material sequenced was PBMCs or T cells enriched from blood (not recorded which). Source of these receptors: a woman aged 40 to 55 with acute COVID-19.

This sequence joins TRBV6-5 and TRBJ1-1; D is uncertain. The CDR3 runs to 15 residues. Germline lookup yields CDR1 MNHEY and CDR2 SVGAGI. Trimming removed 0 bases from V and 5 bases from J, with 13 bases in between. The CDR3 region is CASSYSRRAVTEAFF. CDR3 nucleotide sequence: TGTGCCAGCAGTTACTCGAGGAGGGCGGTAACTGAAGCTTTCTTT.

The rearrangement uses TRBV6-5 and TRBJ1-5, with 8 bases lining up with TRBD1. This CDR3 region has 16 residues. Germline V lookup: CDR1 MNHEY, CDR2 SVGAGI. Germline trimming cut 2 bases from V and 4 bases from J; bases unmatched to any gene: 7. The DNA of the CDR3 is TGTGCCAGCAGTTACGGGGACAGGTATGTAAATCAGCCCCAGCATTTT. Encoded protein: CASSYGDRYVNQPQHF.

The chain combines TRBV3-1 (or the pseudogene TRBV3-2) with TRBJ2-3, with TRBD2 identical over 7 bases. CDR3 length: 16 residues. Germline values: CDR1 LGHDT, CDR2 YNNKEL (reference sequence). V dropped 4 bases and J dropped 5; count of bases not matched to a gene: 12. CDR3 amino acids: CASSLLAGDLLDTQYF. CDR3 sequence (DNA): TGTGCCAGCAGCCTACTGGCGGGGGACCTCCTAGATACGCAGTATTTT.

The CDR3 protein is CASSGSGTAGNQPQHF. CDR3 sequence (DNA): TGTGCCAGCAGTGGCTCAGGGACAGCGGGCAATCAGCCCCAGCATTTT. The rearrangement links TRBV6-1 to TRBJ1-5, with 7 bases identical to TRBD1. The CDR3 sequence is 16 residues long. V dropped 4 bases and J dropped 2; count of bases not matched to a gene: 8. Germline V gives CDR1 MNHNS, CDR2 SASEGT.

The rearrangement joins TRBV5-1 to TRBJ1-2; D is undetermined. The germline V gene has CDR1 SGHRS and CDR2 YFSETQ. CDR3 length: 14 amino acids. The ends were cut back, 5 bases at V and 4 bases at J, with 15 bases in the middle. The CDR3 bases are TGCGCCAGCAGTTATCAGGCAGAGGGCTATGGCTACACCTTC. This encodes CASSYQAEGYGYTF. Variable domain in full (rest from reference TRBV5-1 and TRBJ1-2): KAGVTQTPRYLIKTRGQQVTLSCSPISGHRSVSWYQQTPGQGLQFLFEYFSETQRNKGNFPGRFSGRQFSNSRSEMNVSTLELGDSALYLCASSYQAEGYGYTFGSGTRLTVV.

This chain links TRBV5-4 with TRBJ1-6; no definite D call. Germline V CDR1 and CDR2: SGHNT, YYREEE (reference sequence). Trimming shortened V by 2 bases and J by 7 bases, and 4 bases separated the two germline ends. The CDR3 loop spans 12 amino acids. Here the CDR3 reads CASSFPNSPLHF. The CDR3 DNA reads as TGTGCCAGCAGCTTCCCAAATTCACCCCTCCACTTT.

V usage is TRBV30 and J usage is TRBJ2-3; D remains ambiguous. CDR3 length: 11 amino acids. The ends were cut back, 0 bases at V and 5 bases at J, with 3 bases in the middle. Germline loops: CDR1 GTSNPN, CDR2 SVGIG (reference sequence). The CDR3 loop is CAWSVQDTQYF. The CDR3 DNA reads TGTGCCTGGAGTGTACAAGATACGCAGTATTTT.

The V call is TRBV2, the J call TRBJ2-7, with TRBD2 identical over 12 bases. This CDR3 comprises 17 residues. Germline lookup yields CDR1 SNHLY and CDR2 FYNNEI. V trimming: 7 bases; J trimming: 4 bases; junction bases outside the gene matches: 14. This CDR3 reads CASTDAPALAGGYEQYF. The CDR3 DNA is TGTGCCAGCACGGATGCCCCCGCCCTAGCGGGAGGGTACGAGCAGTACTTC.

This clone was recorded only once. The rearrangement joins TRBV28 to TRBJ1-1; TRBD1 agrees at 8 bases. V dropped 7 bases and J dropped 3; count of bases not matched to a gene: 7. This CDR3 is built from 14 residues. The germline gives CDR1 MDHEN, CDR2 SYDVKM. The CDR3 nucleotides read TGTGCCAGCACCTCGGGACAGGTGGACACTGAAGCTTTCTTT. Amino acids: CASTSGQVDTEAFF.

The V call is TRBV9, the J call TRBJ2-7; 9 bases fit TRBD2. V was clipped by 0 bases and J by 0 bases; unmatched bases: 4. The CDR3 contains 16 residues. CDR1 and CDR2 from the germline V gene are SGDLS and YYNGEE. The CDR3 region is CASSVGGRALSYEQYF. DNA for the CDR3: TGTGCCAGCAGCGTAGGCGGGAGGGCTCTCTCCTACGAGCAGTACTTC.

The chain combines TRBV29-1 with TRBJ1-2; D might be TRBD1 (5 bases). CDR1 is SQVTM, CDR2 ANQGSEA, per germline. The germline V and J ends were trimmed by 2 bases and 7 bases, with 20 bases remaining between them. This CDR3 is built from 15 residues. CDR3 nucleotide sequence: TGCAGCGTTGAAAGGGGCTCCCTTGGGGGGGGTGGCTACACCTTC. It specifies CSVERGSLGGGGYTF.

The chain recombines TRBV18 with TRBJ1-1, with D possibly being TRBD1 (5 bases). V shed 6 bases and J shed 7 bases, with 21 bases lying between them. Germline values: CDR1 KGHSH, CDR2 LQKENI. The CDR3 is 15 residues long. CDR3: CASSLRRGNDNEAFF. CDR3 DNA sequence: TGTGCCAGCTCCCTCAGACGGGGGAATGATAATGAAGCTTTCTTT.

This chain uses TRBV7-9 with TRBJ2-7; 8 nucleotides align to TRBD1. J gave up 5 bases and V 1 base, and 4 bases lay outside the gene matches. This CDR3 comprises 14 residues. Germline values: CDR1 SEHNR, CDR2 FQNEAQ (reference sequence). The CDR3 reads CASSLETGDNEQYF. The CDR3 bases are TGTGCCAGCAGCTTAGAGACAGGGGATAACGAGCAGTACTTC.

The chain recombines TRBV24-1 with TRBJ1-1; maybe TRBD1 (5 bases). The V end was cut by 6 bases, the J end by 8 bases, with 9 bases between. CDR3 size: 11 residues. The germline CDR1 and CDR2 sequences are KGHDR and SFDVKD. Here the CDR3 DNA reads TGTGCCACCAGTTACGCAGGGGAAGCTTTCTTT. Translated: CATSYAGEAFF.

The gene calls are TRBV5-1 and TRBJ1-1, with D unclear. The CDR3 has 17 amino acids. With 2 bases removed from V and 0 bases from J, the gap between germline ends came to 17 bases. Germline V gene sequence: CDR1 SGHRS, CDR2 YFSETQ. CDR3 residues: CASSFSQREPMNTEAFF. CDR3 DNA sequence: TGCGCCAGCAGCTTTTCTCAGAGGGAGCCCATGAACACTGAAGCTTTCTTT.

CDR3 in DNA: TGTGCCTGGATTAGTCTCGAGGACAGAAATAGGGACTATGGCTACACCTTC. Amino acids: CAWISLEDRNRDYGYTF. This chain connects TRBV30 to TRBJ1-2, with TRBD1 as a possible D gene (6 bases). Looked up from germline, CDR1 is GTSNPN and CDR2 is SVGIG (reference sequence). The CDR3 covers 17 residues. The V end lost 4 bases, the J end lost 3 bases, and 24 bases lay between the germline ends.

J is TRBJ1-5 and V is TRBV9, with D possibly matching TRBD1 (6 bases). The germline gives CDR1 SGDLS, CDR2 YYNGEE. The V gene lost 3 bases and the J gene lost 6 bases, with 13 bases spanning the gap. The CDR3 is 14 amino acids. In nucleotides, the CDR3 is TGTGCCAGCAGCGCCAGGGGCACCTTTCAGCCCCAGCATTTT. Protein: CASSARGTFQPQHF.

The chain combines TRBV6-1 with TRBJ1-2; D may be TRBD1 (6 bases). The CDR3 extends over 13 amino acids. Germline values: CDR1 MNHNS, CDR2 SASEGT. Trimming shortened V by 2 bases and J by 7 bases, and 11 bases separated the two germline ends. The CDR3 sequence is CASSELRGGGYTF. CDR3 DNA: TGTGCCAGCAGTGAATTGAGGGGGGGTGGCTACACCTTC.

This clone was observed a few times. This sequence joins TRBV7-3 and TRBJ2-5, with a tentative D call TRBD2 (5 bases). There are 13 residues in the CDR3. V lost 5 bases and J lost 7, with 14 bases in between. CDR1 and CDR2 (germline): SGHTA, FQGTGA. CDR3 bases: TGTGCCAGCAGCCTTAATGCTCGGGGGACCCAGTACTTC. The encoded protein is CASSLNARGTQYF.

The chain carries TRBV2 and TRBJ2-1, with TRBD2 matching over 8 bases. The CDR3 contains 16 residues. J lost 6 bases, V lost 6 bases, and 13 bases had no gene match. Germline assignment: CDR1 SNHLY and CDR2 FYNNEI. Here the CDR3 reads CASSLGPASGFNEQFF. The CDR3 bases are TGTGCCAGCAGCTTGGGGCCCGCTAGCGGGTTCAATGAGCAGTTCTTC.

V is TRBV6-5 and J is TRBJ2-5, with D perhaps TRBD2 (5 bases). The CDR3 totals 15 residues. CDR1 and CDR2 (germline): MNHEY, SVGAGI. Trimming stripped 5 bases from V and 7 bases from J, with 20 bases between. CDR3 DNA sequence: TGTGCCAGCAGTCCCTCGGCGGCCCGCCGGGGGACCCAGTACTTC. This translates into CASSPSAARRGTQYF.

CDR3: CASSERGLAGGSTDTQYF. Written as DNA, the CDR3 is TGCGCCAGCAGTGAGCGTGGACTAGCGGGGGGAAGCACAGATACGCAGTATTTT. J is TRBJ2-3 and V is TRBV10-1, with 14 bases aligning to TRBD2. Germline V gives CDR1 WNHNN, CDR2 SYGVQD (reference sequence). Trimming took 2 bases from V and 0 from J; bases not matched to a gene: 4. The CDR3 extends over 18 amino acids.

The rearrangement joins TRBV12-3 or TRBV12-4 to TRBJ1-1; no clear D gene. This CDR3 has 13 residues. V was shortened by 9 bases and J by 11 bases, with 22 bases between the two germline ends. This chain's CDR3 is CASTTQISTRAFF. CDR3 DNA: TGTGCCAGTACTACTCAAATCAGTACGCGGGCTTTCTTT.

The chain is built from TRBV19 and TRBJ2-7; the match to TRBD2 covers 13 bases. V shed 4 bases, J shed 4 bases, and the junction held 10 bases outside the gene matches. Germline CDR1 reads LNHDA; CDR2 reads SQIVND (reference sequence). The CDR3 is 17 residues long. The CDR3 sequence is CASSTQRTSGRNYEQYF. CDR3 nucleotide sequence: TGTGCCAGTAGTACACAGAGGACTAGCGGGAGAAATTACGAGCAGTACTTC. Together with reference TRBV19 and TRBJ2-7, the CDR3 gives the full variable domain: DGGITQSPKYLFRKEGQNVTLSCEQNLNHDAMYWYRQDPGQGLRLIYYSQIVNDFQKGDIAEGYSVSREKKESFPLTVTSAQKNPTAFYLCASSTQRTSGRNYEQYFGPGTRLTVT.

The chain employs TRBV19 and TRBJ1-2; no clear D gene. The CDR3 is 15 residues long. Germline V lookup: CDR1 LNHDA, CDR2 SQIVND (reference sequence). Trimming cost V 0 bases and J 5 bases, with 13 bases left between them. Written as DNA, the CDR3 is TGTGCCAGTAGTATAGATGTGAGTTTTTCTTATGGCTACACCTTC. As protein: CASSIDVSFSYGYTF.

This clone was seen more than once but under ten times. This chain joins TRBV6-1 and TRBJ1-2; 7 nucleotides line up with TRBD1. The CDR3 is 12 amino acids. The V gene end was trimmed by 3 bases and the J gene end by 5 bases; junction bases not matched to a gene: 0. Germline loops: CDR1 MNHNS, CDR2 SASEGT. CDR3 residues: CASSDRGYGYTF. CDR3 DNA: TGTGCCAGCAGTGACAGGGGGTATGGCTACACCTTC.

The rearrangement uses TRBV5-8 and TRBJ2-7, with TRBD2 matching over 7 bases. Per the germline V gene, CDR1 is SGHTS and CDR2 is YDEGEE. The length of the CDR3 is 15 residues. Germline trimming cut 0 bases from V and 5 bases from J; bases unmatched to any gene: 8. The CDR3 sequence is CASSLVWGGRNEQYF. CDR3 bases: TGTGCCAGCAGCTTGGTGTGGGGGGGGAGGAACGAGCAGTACTTC.

This CDR3 is CASSQVDRNTEAFF. The CDR3 DNA reads as TGCGCCAGCAGCCAAGTCGACAGGAACACTGAAGCTTTCTTT. This chain connects TRBV4-1 to TRBJ1-1; a possible D gene is TRBD1 (5 bases). This CDR3 has 14 amino acids. V was pared by 1 base and J by 1 base, with 7 bases between. CDR1 is MGHRA and CDR2 is YSYEKL in the germline V gene.

This sequence joins TRBV5-1 and TRBJ1-1; TRBD1 matches at 9 bases. With V trimmed by 4 bases and J by 4 bases, 8 bases remained unmatched. CDR1 and CDR2 from the germline V gene are SGHRS and YFSETQ. CDR3 length: 15 residues. As DNA, the CDR3 is TGCGCCAGCAGCCCGTCCGGGACAGGGTTCACTGAAGCTTTCTTT. This codes for CASSPSGTGFTEAFF.

This chain joins TRBV6-5 and TRBJ2-7; 8 bases are shared with TRBD1. V gave up 8 bases and J gave up 7 bases; unmatched junction bases: 16. Germline CDR1 and CDR2: MNHEY and SVGAGI. The CDR3 covers 15 residues. The CDR3 DNA is TGTGCCAGCTCCCCTGGGGACAGGCGTACTCGGGAGCAGTACTTC. As protein: CASSPGDRRTREQYF.